This T cell receptor beta chain stems from a study of early T cells in non-severe SARS-CoV-2 infection (dated by TCRdb to about 2021). Concerning the study at large: Bulk RNA from unsorted whole blood was used for TCR sequencing, so alpha and beta chains could not be paired.

Set within a cohort of healthcare workers in London, UK, this nested case-control study involved weekly PCR testing of nasopharyngeal swabs along with blood sampling. Healthcare workers were recruited during the week of the UK lockdown, between 23 and 31 March 2020, and followed weekly for up to roughly 15 weeks. The cysteine opens and the phenylalanine closes a CDR3 of 12 amino acids. Here the CDR3 DNA is all that survives: 36 bases in frame from base 1. Deletion took 4 bases off V and 6 bases off J, with a span of 12 bases between the germline ends. The germline V gene (reference sequence) yields GTSNPN for CDR1 and SVGIG for CDR2. Libraries were constructed by 5' RACE. Sequenced using a NextSeq 500. Unique molecular identifiers were attached to individual cDNA molecules in the TCR library protocol so that sequencing error and PCR bias could be corrected. Sequencing covered both TCR alpha and beta chains, and within each sample the abundances of alpha and beta sequences were tightly co-correlated. The paper's data handling went like this. Decombinator V4 was used to annotate TCR sequences for V gene, J gene and CDR3. Expanded TCRs were defined as changing significantly between any two time points under a Poisson model with p below 0.0001. TCR abundances were normalised to the total number of TCRs sequenced per sample and were expressed as counts per million. MAIT TCRs were defined by TRAV1-2 paired with TRAJ12, TRAJ20 or TRAJ33, and iNKT TCRs by TRAV10 paired with TRAJ18. A search of VDJdb, accessed on 1 November 2021, was run for TCRs annotated to CMV, EBV and SARS-CoV-2, with TCRs annotated for multiple antigens excluded. TCRdb applied fastp at Q25 and MiXCR to the public reads, then kept only in-frame beta chains. Each entry merges the rows of one CDR3 protein and shows their most common DNA and genes. TCRdb, not the original authors, processed these V and J calls. The sample data list 30,000 to 40,000 distinct CDR3 sequences, and about 5% of these were observed just once. Clones ranked in the top ten supply around 15% of the sample.

General study outcomes and caveats: VDJdb matching was skewed toward anti-spike CD8 responses and likely underestimated virus-specific expansions, missing private and CD4 specificities.

Ten or more counts support this clonotype. There is no known antigen for this receptor. One base away there is no much larger clone; base qualities are not given. The receptor was derived from an adult who was a healthcare worker with PCR-confirmed SARS-CoV-2 infection or an uninfected control (not recorded which). The sequence is built from TRBV30 and TRBJ2-5; the D gene is possibly TRBD1 or TRBD2, with 6 bases matching each. Input material: whole blood. The DNA sequence is as follows: TGTGCCTGGAAACGAGGGGGGCAGACCCAGTACTTC. Translated, it gives CAWKRGGQTQYF.